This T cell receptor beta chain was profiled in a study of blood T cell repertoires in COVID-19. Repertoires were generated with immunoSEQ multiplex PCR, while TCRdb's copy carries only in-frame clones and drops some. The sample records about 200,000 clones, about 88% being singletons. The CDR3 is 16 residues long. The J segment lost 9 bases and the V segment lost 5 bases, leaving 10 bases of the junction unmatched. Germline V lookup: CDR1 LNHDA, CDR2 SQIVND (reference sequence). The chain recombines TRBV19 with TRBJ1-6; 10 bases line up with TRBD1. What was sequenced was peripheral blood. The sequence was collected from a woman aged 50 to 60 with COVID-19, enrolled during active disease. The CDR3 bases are TGTGCCAGTAGTCGGGGACAGGGGAACTTAGTTTCACCCCTCCACTTT. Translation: CASSRGQGNLVSPLHF.